This T cell receptor (beta chain) was recorded in a study of human T cells and chemical hapten exposure. This sample's time point: pre-sensitization, week 0. Treatment here: therapeutic diphenylcyclopropenone sensitization with weekly scalp DPC. This clonotype showed up just a few times. Per the germline V gene, CDR1 is SGHAT and CDR2 is FQNNGV. CDR3 size: 13 residues. The V end lost 1 base, the J end lost 8 bases, and 10 bases lay between the germline ends. From the RACE reads, TCRdb called clonotypes with MiXCR, one entry per CDR3 protein. The sample comprises 190,000 or so distinct CDR3 sequences, around 30% of which are singletons, and nearly 3% rests with the top ten.

This clonotype was obtained from a woman aged 25 to 39 with alopecia areata. Some clones in this sample may be carry-over from other donors' samples. This specimen was whole blood, taken in connection with sensitization to the hapten diphenylcyclopropenone (DPC). This chain links TRBV11-2 with TRBJ2-3; D remains ambiguous. CDR3 loop: CASSLVFSRTQYF. The CDR3 DNA is TGTGCCAGCAGCTTAGTTTTCTCTCGTACGCAGTATTTT.